Listed below are T cell receptor beta chains from one sample, sequenced in a study of Tregs in tolerant kidney transplant recipients. The data were produced by immunoSEQ multiplex PCR, yet TCRdb's version contains in-frame clones alone and is incomplete. The sample has about 50,000 clones; roughly 90% are singletons. The sequencing used CD8+ T cells from blood (PBMCs), collected 12 months after the transplant. The receptors were gathered from a human patient who received a combined kidney and bone marrow transplant. A subset of T cells may come from the graft donor. CDR3s leave out the opening cysteine and the closing phenylalanine or tryptophan. Fields, in order: CDR3 length, V gene, CDR3 protein.

len: 12; v_gene: TRBV5-4; CDR3aa: ASTWGQGAYEQY
len: 12; v_gene: TRBV9; CDR3aa: ASSAGVAQETQY
len: 14; v_gene: TRBV5-6; CDR3aa: ASSLVGYTGANVLT
len: 12; v_gene: TRBV9; CDR3aa: ASSRGGDYNEQF
len: 16; v_gene: TRBV28; CDR3aa: ASSLSPGGSLYTGELF
len: 13; v_gene: TRBV15; CDR3aa: ATSSPAEVDTEAF
len: 12; v_gene: TRBV7-9; CDR3aa: ASSVGGGEYGYT
len: 16; v_gene: TRBV7-9; CDR3aa: ASSKTGNLEWVNTEAF
len: 11; v_gene: TRBV7-9; CDR3aa: ASSSSGAYEQY
len: 14; v_gene: TRBV28; CDR3aa: ASSLTLQGMNTEAF
len: 11; v_gene: TRBV5-6; CDR3aa: ASSPGFNNEQF
len: 10; v_gene: TRBV4-2; CDR3aa: ASSQAREEQY
len: 13; v_gene: TRBV19; CDR3aa: ASSIELAEAETQY
len: 15; v_gene: TRBV5-4; CDR3aa: ASSLDRTELYQETQY
len: 11; v_gene: TRBV6-5; CDR3aa: ASGSRGGQPQH
len: 12; v_gene: TRBV19; CDR3aa: ASSHSGRAYEQY
len: 10; v_gene: TRBV30; CDR3aa: AWSASMEGYT
len: 11; v_gene: TRBV18; CDR3aa: ASSPPAGDEQF
len: 12; v_gene: TRBV19; CDR3aa: AIPGTGSTDTQY
len: 12; v_gene: TRBV7-3; CDR3aa: ASSLDQGPGGYT
len: 11; v_gene: TRBV6-4; CDR3aa: ASSETSNNEQF
len: 16; v_gene: TRBV7-6; CDR3aa: ASSLVPGTESSGNTIY
len: 15; v_gene: TRBV7-9; CDR3aa: ASSAPGAGGNTGELF
len: 10; v_gene: TRBV5-6; CDR3aa: ASSLGRGELF
len: 14; v_gene: TRBV5-1; CDR3aa: ASSARLAEAYNEQF
len: 13; v_gene: TRBV9; CDR3aa: ASSERDRGRDEQF
len: 15; v_gene: TRBV7-8; CDR3aa: ASSAPEAGGPYNEQF
len: 13; v_gene: TRBV19; CDR3aa: ASSRTSGGNNEQF
len: 12; v_gene: TRBV18; CDR3aa: ASSPGQGAYEQY
len: 13; v_gene: TRBV15; CDR3aa: ATSRAAGGSDTQY
len: 14; v_gene: TRBV7-8; CDR3aa: ASINLQGENTGELF
len: 14; v_gene: TRBV27; CDR3aa: ASSWGPGQGNSPLH
len: 18; v_gene: TRBV7-6; CDR3aa: ASSLAVTGRAPDRTDTQY
len: 14; v_gene: TRBV13; CDR3aa: ASSLGPSPGTDTQY
len: 15; v_gene: TRBV28; CDR3aa: ASSLLGTGVGANVLT
len: 11; v_gene: TRBV19; CDR3aa: ASSIGGNTEAF
len: 13; v_gene: TRBV27; CDR3aa: ASSPGLATPDTQY
len: 13; v_gene: TRBV10-2; CDR3aa: ASSELGGGNSPLH
len: 15; v_gene: TRBV4-1; CDR3aa: ASSQDWQEDFRTEAF
len: 12; v_gene: TRBV19; CDR3aa: ASSASGGAYEQY
len: 13; v_gene: TRBV14; CDR3aa: ASSQNRGQRKRAF
len: 11; v_gene: TRBV7-8; CDR3aa: ASSLGQNTEAF
len: 16; v_gene: TRBV4-1; CDR3aa: ASSHPTSGGSSYNEQF
len: 15; v_gene: TRBV5-6; CDR3aa: ASSHNFWTANNSPLH
len: 14; v_gene: TRBV4-3; CDR3aa: ASSQLLPLAGGELF
len: 14; v_gene: TRBV6-1; CDR3aa: ASSERGTAFPYEQY
len: 12; v_gene: TRBV2; CDR3aa: ASSYRLMNTEAF
len: 12; v_gene: TRBV11-2; CDR3aa: ASTIGQGAYEQY